This T cell receptor (beta chain) appears in the sequencing data of a study of blood T cell repertoires in COVID-19. For the study at large: The United States, Italy and Spain supplied acute and convalescent COVID-19 samples.

This clone was counted between two and nine times. Profiling relied on immunoSEQ multiplex PCR, and the TCRdb table lists in-frame clones only, not all of them. The sample has about 140,000 clones; around nine tenths are singletons. With 4 bases clipped from V and 1 base from J, the junction kept 6 bases outside the gene matches. Germline loops: CDR1 SGHAT, CDR2 FQNNGV. This CDR3 is 16 amino acids long. This clonotype was sampled from a woman aged 60-75 years with acute or convalescent COVID-19. The chain carries TRBV11-2 and TRBJ2-3, with TRBD2 matching over 9 bases. The sequencing input was peripheral blood. In nucleotides, the CDR3 is TGTGCCAGCAGCTCTCAGGCGGGGGGGGGCACAGATACGCAGTATTTT. Residues: CASSSQAGGGTDTQYF.